The next 9 T cell receptor beta chains were all read from a single sample in a study of beta chain bispecific antibodies for T cell cancers. Their antigens remain unidentified. T cells were expanded from blood mononuclear cells for about 3 days with anti-CD3 OKT3 or CD3/CD28 beads. TCRdb ran MiXCR on the 5' RACE reads and lists one entry per CDR3 protein. Of about 9,600 distinct CDR3 sequences listed, less than 2.5% are singletons. Notes on the study in general: Most targeted TRBV signal came from the leukemia cell line cells, not normal T cells.

Here the sequenced sample was T cells from a healthy donor cultured with Jurkat leukemia cells, taken from a culture containing an anti-CD19 bispecific antibody. The receptors derive from a human donor in good health. Some clones in this sample may be carry-over from other donors' samples.

In this sample, this clonotype turned up many times. This CDR3 is CASSYSSGDTQYF. The CDR3 bases are TGTGCCAGCAGTTATTCCAGTGGGGATACGCAGTATTTT. This chain uses TRBV6-5 with TRBJ2-3; the D is unclear. Looked up from germline, CDR1 is MNHEY and CDR2 is SVGAGI. The CDR3 contains 13 residues. Trimming cost V 3 bases and J 6 bases, with 10 bases left between them.

This clonotype occurred a few times. A read error may explain this, as a much larger clone is one base away. This chain uses TRBV6-5 with TRBJ1-2; maybe TRBD1 (6 bases). V lost 2 bases and J lost 0, with 22 bases in between. Germline assignment: CDR1 MNHEY and CDR2 SVGAGI. This CDR3 is 19 amino acids long. The CDR3 nucleotides are TGTGCCAGCAGTTACGGCTTGTTAGAGGGGGAGCAAGCTAACTATGGCTACACCTTC. Translation: CASSYGLLEGEQANYGYTF.

At least ten counts were recorded for this clonotype. This chain uses TRBV10-3 with TRBJ1-2; 8 bases match TRBD1. The CDR3 runs 15 residues. The germline gives CDR1 ENHRY, CDR2 SYGVKD. Losses at the gene ends were 1 base for V and 8 bases for J; bases not matched to a gene: 9. The CDR3 here is CAISEYLSDREGYTF. DNA for the CDR3: TGTGCCATCAGTGAGTACCTTTCGGACAGGGAAGGCTACACCTTC.

This clonotype was counted many times. The genes are TRBV6-6 and TRBJ1-5; D is possibly TRBD1 (5 bases). Trimming took 5 bases from V and 7 from J, leaving 18 bases between them. This CDR3 is built from 15 residues. Looked up from germline, CDR1 is MNHNY and CDR2 is SVGAGI (reference sequence). The CDR3 protein is CASSQRWGSGQPQHF. CDR3 nucleotide sequence: TGTGCCAGCAGTCAAAGGTGGGGGAGCGGACAGCCCCAGCATTTT.

This clonotype has more than one count but fewer than ten. The V gene is TRBV7-8, the J gene TRBJ1-5; D might be TRBD1 (5 bases). CDR3 length: 15 residues. CDR1 SGHVS and CDR2 FQNEAQ come from the germline V gene. V was clipped by 2 bases and J by 5 bases, with 13 bases between them. As DNA, the CDR3 is TGTGCCAGCAGCTTACGAGGGGATTTGCATCAGCCCCAGCATTTT. Translated, it gives CASSLRGDLHQPQHF.

This clonotype was detected ten times or more. This chain connects TRBV7-3 to TRBJ2-1; D is uncertain. The germline CDR1 and CDR2 sequences are SGHTA and FQGTGA. V lost 1 base and J 2 bases, leaving 6 bases between the germline ends. This CDR3 has 14 residues. The CDR3 region is CASSLSWAYNEQFF. The CDR3 DNA sequence: TGTGCCAGCAGCTTAAGCTGGGCCTACAATGAGCAGTTCTTC. The variable domain in full, with the rest retrieved from reference TRBV7-3 and TRBJ2-1, is GAGVSQTPSNKVTEKGKYVELRCDPISGHTALYWYRQSLGQGPEFLIYFQGTGAADDSGLPNDRFFAVRPEGSVSTLKIQRTERGDSAVYLCASSLSWAYNEQFFGPGTRLTVL.

At least ten counts were recorded for this clonotype. The rearrangement links TRBV29-1 to TRBJ2-3; 9 bases fit TRBD1. Germline assignment: CDR1 SQVTM and CDR2 ANQGSEA. The CDR3 extends over 14 amino acids. V dropped 7 bases and J dropped 6; count of bases not matched to a gene: 11. The CDR3 sequence: CSAPRGTGFDTQYF. As DNA, the CDR3 is TGCAGCGCTCCTCGGGGGACAGGGTTCGATACGCAGTATTTT.

This clonotype was seen a few times. The V call is TRBV19, the J call TRBJ1-1, with D possibly TRBD1 on 5 matching bases. V was trimmed by 6 bases and J by 4 bases, leaving 9 bases between them. The CDR3 runs to 12 residues. CDR1 is LNHDA and CDR2 is SQIVND in the germline V gene (reference sequence). CDR3 DNA: TGTGCCAGTAGGCCAGGGTTCACTGAAGCTTTCTTT. This encodes CASRPGFTEAFF. The variable domain in full, with the rest retrieved from reference TRBV19 and TRBJ1-1, is DGGITQSPKYLFRKEGQNVTLSCEQNLNHDAMYWYRQDPGQGLRLIYYSQIVNDFQKGDIAEGYSVSREKKESFPLTVTSAQKNPTAFYLCASRPGFTEAFFGQGTRLTVV.

At least ten counts were recorded for this clonotype. J is TRBJ2-5 and V is TRBV28; D may be TRBD2 (5 bases). The germline V and J ends were trimmed by 2 bases and 3 bases, with 16 bases remaining between them. Germline V gives CDR1 MDHEN, CDR2 SYDVKM. This CDR3 contains 16 residues. CDR3 nucleotides: TGTGCCAGCAGTTTACGTCCGGCTAGCTTCGAAGAGACCCAGTACTTC. It is translated as CASSLRPASFEETQYF.